The 18 T cell receptor beta chains in this list originate from one sample, sequenced in a study of shared clonotypes between healthy human individuals. Method: immunoSEQ multiplex PCR; TCRdb's copy keeps in-frame clones and lacks some. The sample consists of hundreds of thousands of clones, nearly 95% of them appearing once. Naive CD8 populations comprised CD45RO-negative cells positively selected for CCR7, excluding terminally differentiated effector memory CD45RA+ cells. The specimen was naive CD8+ T cells sorted from blood. The receptors were sampled from a man younger than 40 in good health.

The chain couples TRBV15 to TRBJ2-7; 7 bases line up with TRBD1. V lost 1 base, J lost 7 bases, and 10 bases stayed unmatched. Germline loops: CDR1 LNHNV, CDR2 YYDKDF (reference sequence). This CDR3 spans 15 amino acids. As DNA, the CDR3 is TGTGCCACCAGCAGAGGAATGGGACAGACCGGTGAGCAGTACTTC. Translating gives CATSRGMGQTGEQYF. The full variable domain, rest sourced from reference TRBV15 and TRBJ2-7, is DAMVIQNPRYQVTQFGKPVTLSCSQTLNHNVMYWYQQKSSQAPKLLFHYYDKDFNNEADTPDNFQSRRPNTSFCFLDIRSPGLGDTAMYLCATSRGMGQTGEQYFGPGTRLTVT.

This rearrangement joins TRBV7-9 to TRBJ2-1, with D perhaps matching TRBD1 or TRBD2 (6 bases each). V lost 5 bases, J lost 7 bases, and 15 bases lay in between. The CDR3 runs 14 residues. Germline CDR1 SEHNR, CDR2 FQNEAQ (reference sequence). CDR3 sequence: CASSPLSGANEQFF. The CDR3 bases are TGTGCCAGCAGCCCATTATCGGGGGCAAATGAGCAGTTCTTC.

The chain combines TRBV27 with TRBJ2-3, with D possibly being TRBD1 (6 bases). Trimming stripped 1 base from V and 6 bases from J, with 17 bases between. This CDR3 has 16 amino acids. In germline, CDR1 is MNHEY, CDR2 SMNVEV (reference sequence). The CDR3 DNA follows: TGTGCCAGCAGTTTATTAAGGGGGTCCAAGGCGGATACGCAGTATTTT. Translated, it gives CASSLLRGSKADTQYF.

V usage is TRBV4-1 and J usage is TRBJ1-4; D is unresolved. The CDR3 extends over 16 amino acids. The V gene lost 0 bases and the J gene lost 4 bases, with 12 bases spanning the gap. The germline gives CDR1 MGHRA, CDR2 YSYEKL. The CDR3 bases are TGCGCCAGCAGCCAAGATCCGCGGGCCCATAATGAAAAACTGTTTTTT. It is translated as CASSQDPRAHNEKLFF.

The V and J genes are TRBV6-5 and TRBJ1-3, with D possibly being TRBD1 (6 bases). V shed 6 bases and J shed 3 bases, with 6 bases lying between them. Germline-derived CDR1 and CDR2 are MNHEY and SVGAGI. CDR3 length: 12 amino acids. CDR3 loop: CASRDSGNTIYF. The CDR3 nucleotides read TGTGCCAGCAGGGACAGTGGAAACACCATATATTTT.

This clone has just a few counts. V usage is TRBV7-9 and J usage is TRBJ1-5; D is ambiguous. Germline V gene lookup returns CDR1 SEHNR and CDR2 FQNEAQ (reference sequence). The CDR3 totals 14 residues. Trimming cost V 4 bases and J 3 bases, with 10 bases left between them. CDR3 nucleotides: TGTGCCAGCAGCTCGACTCGTAACAATCAGCCCCAGCATTTT. Translating it yields CASSSTRNNQPQHF.

This chain connects TRBV6-1 to TRBJ2-2, with a tentative D call TRBD1 (5 bases). Trimming stripped 8 bases from V and 3 bases from J, with 13 bases between. CDR1 and CDR2 from the germline V gene are MNHNS and SASEGT. The CDR3 is 14 residues long. The CDR3 coding sequence is TGTGCCAGCTTAGGGGTACTTGACACCGGGGAGCTGTTTTTT. Protein sequence: CASLGVLDTGELFF.

The chain is built from TRBV5-1 and TRBJ2-7; a weak D match, TRBD1 (5 bases). V gave up 0 bases and J gave up 4 bases, with 11 bases separating them. Germline V CDR1 and CDR2: SGHRS, YFSETQ. The CDR3 covers 14 residues. CDR3: CASSLVGQLYEQYF. In DNA form, the CDR3 reads TGCGCCAGCAGCTTGGTGGGGCAGCTATACGAGCAGTACTTC.

The V call is TRBV13, the J call TRBJ2-3, with 9 positions matching TRBD1. Looked up from germline, CDR1 is PRHDT and CDR2 is FYEKMQ (reference sequence). This CDR3 contains 12 residues. The V segment lost 8 bases and the J segment 3 bases; nucleotides outside the gene matches: 0. CDR3 DNA sequence: TGTGCCAGCGGACAGGGGACAGATACGCAGTATTTT. Protein sequence: CASGQGTDTQYF.

The J gene is TRBJ2-1, the V gene TRBV10-1; D could derive from TRBD1 or TRBD2 (5 bases each). Germline assignment: CDR1 WNHNN and CDR2 SYGVQD (reference sequence). V was cut by 3 bases and J by 9 bases, with 18 bases left in between. The CDR3 spans 15 residues. CDR3 DNA: TGCGCCAGCAGTGATATAGGGGTCCCGGGAACTGAGCAGTTCTTC. This gives the protein CASSDIGVPGTEQFF.

The J gene is TRBJ1-1, the V gene TRBV27; D gene unclear. The CDR3 loop spans 13 amino acids. Germline CDR1 reads MNHEY; CDR2 reads SMNVEV (reference sequence). V was shortened by 0 bases and J by 10 bases, with 12 bases between the two germline ends. In nucleotides, the CDR3 is TGTGCCAGCAGTTTATCGGCGGTTACGGGAGCTTTCTTT. Translation: CASSLSAVTGAFF.

This chain connects TRBV28 to TRBJ2-6; 9 bases line up with TRBD2. CDR1 MDHEN and CDR2 SYDVKM come from the germline V gene. The V segment lost 5 bases and the J segment 4 bases; nucleotides outside the gene matches: 9. CDR3 length: 17 amino acids. This CDR3 reads CASSGTSSLGGANVLTF. The CDR3 DNA reads TGTGCCAGCAGTGGGACTAGCTCCCTCGGAGGGGCCAACGTCCTGACTTTC.

This chain connects TRBV11-2 to TRBJ2-2, with a tentative D call TRBD2 (6 bases). The V gene lost 4 bases and the J gene lost 4 bases, with 13 bases spanning the gap. The CDR3 has 15 residues. Per the germline V gene, CDR1 is SGHAT and CDR2 is FQNNGV. CDR3 sequence (DNA): TGTGCCAGCAGCTCAGGGACTGTTACCACCGGGGAGCTGTTTTTT. Translated, it gives CASSSGTVTTGELFF.

The chain is built from TRBV27 and TRBJ1-5; possibly TRBD1 for D (5 bases). The germline CDR1 and CDR2 sequences are MNHEY and SMNVEV (reference sequence). The CDR3 consists of 14 residues. V shed 3 bases and J shed 6 bases, with 12 bases lying between them. The CDR3 DNA is TGTGCCAGCAGTTTGGGGGGGTCGAGTCAGCCCCAGCATTTT. This codes for CASSLGGSSQPQHF.

This sequence joins TRBV5-6 and TRBJ2-2; 12 bases are a match to TRBD2. In germline, CDR1 is SGHDT, CDR2 YYEEEE. The V and J ends lost 4 bases and 4 bases, in that order; junction bases with no gene match: 14. The CDR3 is 19 amino acids. The DNA for the CDR3 is TGTGCCAGCAGCCCTGGACTAGCGGGATCCTACCTTCTCACCGGGGAGCTGTTTTTT. This translates into CASSPGLAGSYLLTGELFF.

The chain employs TRBV7-9 and TRBJ2-7; unclear D gene. Germline V gene lookup returns CDR1 SEHNR and CDR2 FQNEAQ (reference sequence). The CDR3 is 13 residues long. V was clipped by 0 bases and J by 1 base, with 4 bases between them. The CDR3 DNA is TGTGCCAGCAGCTTAGCGGGGTCCTACGAGCAGTACTTC. Protein product: CASSLAGSYEQYF.

The J gene is TRBJ2-3, the V gene TRBV7-9; the D call may be TRBD1 or TRBD2 (5 bases each). The CDR3 length is 16 residues. The V gene's germline CDR1 is SEHNR and CDR2 FQNEAQ (reference sequence). Trimming removed 4 bases from V and 2 bases from J, with 16 bases in between. The CDR3 DNA sequence: TGTGCCAGCAGCTATCTCGGGGCGAGGGTCACAGATACGCAGTATTTT. The encoded protein is CASSYLGARVTDTQYF.

The rearrangement uses TRBV7-8 and TRBJ2-6; no clear D gene. CDR1 and CDR2 (germline): SGHVS, FQNEAQ. The V gene lost 4 bases and the J gene lost 5 bases, with 21 bases spanning the gap. There are 18 residues in the CDR3. DNA for the CDR3: TGTGCCAGCAGCTGGAAACCTTACCCACAAAGTCGGGCCAACGTCCTGACTTTC. Translation: CASSWKPYPQSRANVLTF.